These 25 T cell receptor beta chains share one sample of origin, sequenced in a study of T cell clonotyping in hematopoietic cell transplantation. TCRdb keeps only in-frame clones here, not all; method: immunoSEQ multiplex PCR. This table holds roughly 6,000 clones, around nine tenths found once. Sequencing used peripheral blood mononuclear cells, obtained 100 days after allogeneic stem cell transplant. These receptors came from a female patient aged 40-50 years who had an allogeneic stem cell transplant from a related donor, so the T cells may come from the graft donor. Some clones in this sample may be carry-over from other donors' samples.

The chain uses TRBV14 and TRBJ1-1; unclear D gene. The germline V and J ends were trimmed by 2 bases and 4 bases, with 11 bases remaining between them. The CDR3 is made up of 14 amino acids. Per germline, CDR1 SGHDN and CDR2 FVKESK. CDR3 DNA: TGTGCCAGCAGCCAATTCTCGGCGGGCACTGAAGCTTTCTTT. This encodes CASSQFSAGTEAFF.

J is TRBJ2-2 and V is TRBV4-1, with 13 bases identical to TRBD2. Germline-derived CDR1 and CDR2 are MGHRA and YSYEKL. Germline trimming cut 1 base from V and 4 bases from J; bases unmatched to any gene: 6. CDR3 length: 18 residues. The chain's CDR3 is CASSQGGLAGVGTGELFF. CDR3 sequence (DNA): TGCGCCAGCAGCCAAGGTGGACTAGCGGGAGTTGGCACCGGGGAGCTGTTTTTT.

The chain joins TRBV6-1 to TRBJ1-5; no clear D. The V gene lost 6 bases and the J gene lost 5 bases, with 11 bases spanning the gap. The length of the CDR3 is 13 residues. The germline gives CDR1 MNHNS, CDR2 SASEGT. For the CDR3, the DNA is TGTGCCAGCAGGGGCCAACCAGATCAGCCCCAGCATTTT. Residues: CASRGQPDQPQHF.

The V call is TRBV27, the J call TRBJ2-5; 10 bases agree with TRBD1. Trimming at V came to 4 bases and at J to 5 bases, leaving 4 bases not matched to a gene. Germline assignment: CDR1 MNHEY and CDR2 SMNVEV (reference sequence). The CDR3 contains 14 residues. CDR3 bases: TGTGCCAGCAGTTCGGACAGGGGGTGGGAGACCCAGTACTTC. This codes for CASSSDRGWETQYF.

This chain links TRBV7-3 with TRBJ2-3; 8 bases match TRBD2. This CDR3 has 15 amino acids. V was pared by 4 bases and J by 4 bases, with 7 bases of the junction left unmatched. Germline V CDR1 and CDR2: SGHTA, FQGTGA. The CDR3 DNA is TGTGCCAGCAGCTCTTCAGCGGGAGCGGCAGATACGCAGTATTTT. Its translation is CASSSSAGAADTQYF.

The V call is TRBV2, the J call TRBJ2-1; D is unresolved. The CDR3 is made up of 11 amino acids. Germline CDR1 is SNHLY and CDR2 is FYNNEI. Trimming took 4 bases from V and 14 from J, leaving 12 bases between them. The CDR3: CASSVVGVEFF. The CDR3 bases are TGTGCCAGCAGTGTGGTTGGGGTTGAGTTCTTC.

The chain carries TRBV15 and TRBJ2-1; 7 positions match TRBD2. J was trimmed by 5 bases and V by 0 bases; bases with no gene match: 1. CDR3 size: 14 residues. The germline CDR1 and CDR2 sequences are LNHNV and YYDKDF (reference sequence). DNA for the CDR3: TGTGCCACCAGCAGAGATCTAGCGGACAATGAGCAGTTCTTC. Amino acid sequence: CATSRDLADNEQFF.

CDR3: CASSSIGGRVDEQYF. The DNA of the CDR3 is TGTGCCAGCAGTTCCATAGGCGGGAGGGTCGACGAGCAGTACTTC. This chain links TRBV27 with TRBJ2-7, with 9 bases identical to TRBD2. The V and J ends lost 4 bases and 5 bases, in that order; junction bases with no gene match: 9. This CDR3 has 15 amino acids. CDR1 is MNHEY, CDR2 SMNVEV, per germline (reference sequence).

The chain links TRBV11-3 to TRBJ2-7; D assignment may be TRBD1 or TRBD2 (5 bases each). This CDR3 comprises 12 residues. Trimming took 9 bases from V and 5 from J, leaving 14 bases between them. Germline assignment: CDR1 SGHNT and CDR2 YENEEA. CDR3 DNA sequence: TGTGCCAGTCGGGACCGGGACCACGAGCAGTACTTC. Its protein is CASRDRDHEQYF.

CDR3 DNA sequence: TGCAGCGTTGTCCCGGTGCAAGAGACCCAGTACTTC. This translates into CSVVPVQETQYF. The V call is TRBV29-1, the J call TRBJ2-5; D gene ambiguous. Germline loops: CDR1 SQVTM, CDR2 ANQGSEA. Trimming stripped 4 bases from V and 2 bases from J, with 8 bases between. The CDR3 sequence is 12 residues long.

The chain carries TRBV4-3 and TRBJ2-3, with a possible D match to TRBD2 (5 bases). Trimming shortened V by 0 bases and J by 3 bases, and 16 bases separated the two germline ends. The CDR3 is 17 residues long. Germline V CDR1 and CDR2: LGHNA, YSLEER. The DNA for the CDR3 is TGCGCCAGCAGCCAAGATCGGGTAGGGAGATTAACAGATACGCAGTATTTT. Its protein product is CASSQDRVGRLTDTQYF.

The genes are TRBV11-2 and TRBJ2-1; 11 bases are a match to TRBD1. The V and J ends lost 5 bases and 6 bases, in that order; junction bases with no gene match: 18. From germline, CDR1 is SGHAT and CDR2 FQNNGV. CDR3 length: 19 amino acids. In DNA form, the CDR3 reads TGTGCCAGCAGCGGGTACAGGGTTAGGTGGGGACAGGGGGGCAATGAGCAGTTCTTC. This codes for CASSGYRVRWGQGGNEQFF.

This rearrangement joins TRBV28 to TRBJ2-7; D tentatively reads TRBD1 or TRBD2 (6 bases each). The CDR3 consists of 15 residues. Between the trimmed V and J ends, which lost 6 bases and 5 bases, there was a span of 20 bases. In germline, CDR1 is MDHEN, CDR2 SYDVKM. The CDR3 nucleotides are TGTGCCAGCAGCCCCTCTACCACAGGGAGGCACGAGCAGTACTTC. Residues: CASSPSTTGRHEQYF. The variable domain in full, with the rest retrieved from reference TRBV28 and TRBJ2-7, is DVKVTQSSRYLVKRTGEKVFLECVQDMDHENMFWYRQDPGLGLRLIYFSYDVKMKEKGDIPEGYSVSREKKERFSLILESASTNQTSMYLCASSPSTTGRHEQYFGPGTRLTVT.

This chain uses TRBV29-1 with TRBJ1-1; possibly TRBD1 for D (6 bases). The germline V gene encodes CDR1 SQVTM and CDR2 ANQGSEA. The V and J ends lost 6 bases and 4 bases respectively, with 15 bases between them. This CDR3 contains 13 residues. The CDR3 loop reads CSVDQGGGTEAFF. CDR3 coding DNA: TGCAGCGTGGACCAGGGAGGGGGCACTGAAGCTTTCTTT.

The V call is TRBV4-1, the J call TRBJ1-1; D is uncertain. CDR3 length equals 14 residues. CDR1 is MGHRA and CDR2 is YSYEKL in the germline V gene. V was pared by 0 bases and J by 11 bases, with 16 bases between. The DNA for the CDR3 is TGCGCCAGCAGCCAAGATCGTGCCGTGAGGAATGCTTTCTTT. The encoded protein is CASSQDRAVRNAFF.

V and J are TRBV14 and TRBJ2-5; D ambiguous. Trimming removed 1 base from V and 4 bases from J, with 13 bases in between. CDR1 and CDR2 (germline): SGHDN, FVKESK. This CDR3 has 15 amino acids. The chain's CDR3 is CASSQVRQTGETQYF. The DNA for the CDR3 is TGTGCCAGCAGCCAAGTCCGGCAAACGGGAGAGACCCAGTACTTC.

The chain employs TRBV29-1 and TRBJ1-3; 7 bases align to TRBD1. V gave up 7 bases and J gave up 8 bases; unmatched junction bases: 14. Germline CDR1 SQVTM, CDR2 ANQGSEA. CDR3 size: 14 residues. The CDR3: CSAKPTGSGDTIYF. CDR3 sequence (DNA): TGCAGCGCGAAACCGACAGGGTCAGGAGACACCATATATTTT.

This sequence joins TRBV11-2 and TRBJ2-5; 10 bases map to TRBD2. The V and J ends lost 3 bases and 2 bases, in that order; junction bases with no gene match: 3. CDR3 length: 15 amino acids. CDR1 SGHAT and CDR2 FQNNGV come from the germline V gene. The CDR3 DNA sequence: TGTGCCAGCAGCTTGTCTAGCGGGGGTCAAGAGACCCAGTACTTC. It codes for CASSLSSGGQETQYF.

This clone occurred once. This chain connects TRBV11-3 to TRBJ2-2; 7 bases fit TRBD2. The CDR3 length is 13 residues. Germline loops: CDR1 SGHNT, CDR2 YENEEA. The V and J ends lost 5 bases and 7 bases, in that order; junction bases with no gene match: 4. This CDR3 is CASSKAGVGELFF. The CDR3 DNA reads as TGTGCCAGCAGCAAGGCGGGGGTCGGGGAGCTGTTTTTT.

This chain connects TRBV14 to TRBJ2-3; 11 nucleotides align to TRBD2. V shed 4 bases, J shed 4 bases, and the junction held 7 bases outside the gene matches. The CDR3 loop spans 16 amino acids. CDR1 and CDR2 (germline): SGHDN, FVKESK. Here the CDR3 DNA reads TGTGCCAGCAGCCTCTGGACTAGCGGGCCAGCAGATACGCAGTATTTT. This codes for CASSLWTSGPADTQYF. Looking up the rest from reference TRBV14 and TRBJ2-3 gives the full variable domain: EAGVTQFPSHSVIEKGQTVTLRCDPISGHDNLYWYRRVMGKEIKFLLHFVKESKQDESGMPNNRFLAERTGGTYSTLKVQPAELEDSGVYFCASSLWTSGPADTQYFGPGTRLTVL.

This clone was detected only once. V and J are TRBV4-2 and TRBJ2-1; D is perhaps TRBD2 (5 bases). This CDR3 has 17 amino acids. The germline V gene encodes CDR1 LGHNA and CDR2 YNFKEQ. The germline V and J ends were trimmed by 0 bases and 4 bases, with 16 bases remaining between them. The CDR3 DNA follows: TGTGCCAGCAGCCAAGATCCCGTGGCTAGCCGGTACAATGAGCAGTTCTTC. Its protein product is CASSQDPVASRYNEQFF.

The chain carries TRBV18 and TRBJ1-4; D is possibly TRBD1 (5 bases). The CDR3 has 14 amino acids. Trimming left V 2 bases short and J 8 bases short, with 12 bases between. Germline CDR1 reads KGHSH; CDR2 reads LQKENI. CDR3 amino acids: CASSPFWTLEKLFF. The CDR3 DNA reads TGTGCCAGCTCACCATTCTGGACACTAGAAAAACTGTTTTTT.

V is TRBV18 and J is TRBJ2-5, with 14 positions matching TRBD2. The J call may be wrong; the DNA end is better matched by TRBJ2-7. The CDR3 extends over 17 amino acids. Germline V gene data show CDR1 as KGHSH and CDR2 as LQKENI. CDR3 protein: CASSRTTGTSGSSEQYF. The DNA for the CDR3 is TGTGCCAGCTCACGTACAACCGGGACTAGCGGGAGTAGCGAGCAGTACTTC.

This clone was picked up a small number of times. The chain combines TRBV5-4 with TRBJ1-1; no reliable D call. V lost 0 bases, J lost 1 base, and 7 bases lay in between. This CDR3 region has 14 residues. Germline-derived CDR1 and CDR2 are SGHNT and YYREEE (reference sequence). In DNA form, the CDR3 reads TGTGCCAGCAGCTTGGATCTAGGGAACACTGAAGCTTTCTTT. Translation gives CASSLDLGNTEAFF.

CDR3: CASSLTGLAGGPMYF. In nucleotides, the CDR3 is TGTGCCAGCAGCTTAACTGGACTAGCGGGAGGGCCGATGTACTTC. The rearrangement joins TRBV9 to TRBJ2-5, with 15 bases lining up with TRBD2. Germline CDR1 is SGDLS and CDR2 is YYNGEE. The length of the CDR3 is 15 residues. V trimming: 4 bases; J trimming: 13 bases; junction bases outside the gene matches: 11. Full variable domain (outside the CDR3, taken from reference TRBV9 and TRBJ2-5): DSGVTQTPKHLITATGQRVTLRCSPRSGDLSVYWYQQSLDQGLQFLIQYYNGEERAKGNILERFSAQQFPDLHSELNLSSLELGDSALYFCASSLTGLAGGPMYFGPGTRLLVL.